Ten or more counts support the clone carrying this T cell receptor beta chain. This entry belongs to a study of human T cells and chemical hapten exposure. In the authors' workflow: TCRs per sample had a median of 95,638 and ranged from about 23,224 to 700,000. TCRdb called the RACE reads again in MiXCR, with one record for every CDR3 protein. TCRdb, not the original authors, processed these V and J calls. The data show about 49,000 distinct CDR3 sequences, 9.3% seen once. The time point here: patch test 1, 2 weeks after DPC sensitization. The treatment here: therapeutic diphenylcyclopropenone sensitization with weekly scalp DPC. Germline V gives CDR1 KGHSH, CDR2 LQKENI. The CDR3 totals 15 residues. The trim removed 3 bases at V and 8 bases at J, leaving 7 bases unmatched.

This clonotype was sampled from a woman in her forties or fifties with alopecia areata. Some clones in this sample may be carry-over from other donors' samples. The V and J genes are TRBV18 and TRBJ1-6; TRBD1 matches at 7 bases. The material sequenced was whole blood, taken in connection with sensitization to the hapten diphenylcyclopropenone (DPC). CDR3 bases: TGTGCCAGCTCACCTCGACAGGGACCGGATTCACCCCTCCACTTT. This gives the protein CASSPRQGPDSPLHF.